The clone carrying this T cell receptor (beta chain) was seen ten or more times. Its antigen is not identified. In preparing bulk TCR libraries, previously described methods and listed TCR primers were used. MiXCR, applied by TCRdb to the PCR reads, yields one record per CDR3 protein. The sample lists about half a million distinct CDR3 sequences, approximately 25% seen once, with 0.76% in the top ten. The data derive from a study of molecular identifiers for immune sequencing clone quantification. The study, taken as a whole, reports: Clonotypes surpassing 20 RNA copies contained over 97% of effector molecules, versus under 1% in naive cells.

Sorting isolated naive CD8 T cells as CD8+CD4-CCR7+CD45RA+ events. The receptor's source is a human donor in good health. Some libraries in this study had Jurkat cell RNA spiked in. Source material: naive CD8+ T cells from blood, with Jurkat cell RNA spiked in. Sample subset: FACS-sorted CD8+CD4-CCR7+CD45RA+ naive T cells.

CDR3 nucleotides: TGTGCCAGCAGCTTGTCCAGGGACGCCGTCTATGGCTACACCTTC. As protein: CASSLSRDAVYGYTF. The chain employs TRBV13 and TRBJ1-2; maybe TRBD1 (5 bases). This CDR3 is built from 15 residues. The V gene's germline CDR1 is PRHDT and CDR2 FYEKMQ (reference sequence). Trimming shortened V by 3 bases and J by 4 bases, and 15 bases separated the two germline ends.